This TCR beta chain is from a study of siplizumab effects on memory and regulatory T cells. Overall study: Mixed lymphocyte reactions were paired, with siplizumab at roughly 1 ug/mL or without drug. Study observations and caveats: Siplizumab significantly reduced alloreactive sequences traceable to unstimulated CD4+ memory cells. An assignable phenotype, naive or memory, was missing from roughly 78-96% of proliferating CD4+ or CD8+ clones.

Each sample yielded about 9.2 x 10^4 assayed TCR templates. TCRdb's table, derived via immunoSEQ multiplex PCR, lists solely in-frame clones and lacks some. The sample yields fewer than 20,000 clones, 35% to 55% seen once. Mixed lymphocyte reaction cells were cocultured at 37°C for approximately 6 days. This clone was detected only a few times. The antigen is unknown. The CDR3 has 15 residues. J lost 4 bases, V lost 5 bases, and 5 bases had no gene match. CDR1 and CDR2 (germline): SGHVS, FQNEAQ. The sample consisted of CFSE-low (dividing) CD4+ T cells sorted from an allogeneic mixed lymphocyte reaction. This chain links TRBV7-8 with TRBJ2-6, with 7 positions matching TRBD1. The source is a human donor in good health; the cells came from an allogeneic mixed lymphocyte reaction. Here the CDR3 reads CASSIRGLGANVLTF. CDR3 coding DNA: TGTGCCAGCAGCATTAGGGGGCTAGGGGCCAACGTCCTGACTTTC.